Sequencing of this T cell receptor (beta chain) was carried out in a study of post-analysis software for immune sequencing data. Study results and limitations: About five TRBV segments, including TRBV5-6, TRBV5-1 and TRBV20-1, were more frequent in patients than controls. Co-batched samples clustered tightly together by F measure. Significantly decreased normalized Chao1 diversity was recorded for multiple sclerosis patients relative to controls.

Unique-molecular-identifier-tagged TCR beta cDNA libraries were used. Input amounts of roughly 0.9 to 10 million T cells were used. These gave around 500,000 cDNA molecules, so each molecule approximated one T cell. TCRdb recomputed calls from the PCR reads with MiXCR, one row per CDR3 protein. This repertoire shows a few hundred thousand distinct CDR3 sequences, about 39% found once; its top ten account for 7.6%. Trimming pared 4 bases from V and 4 bases from J, leaving 14 bases between. The germline CDR1 and CDR2 sequences are SQVTM and ANQGSEA. This CDR3 contains 13 residues. A remark on this clonotype: The antigen is not known.

The receptor was derived from a girl aged 2-10 years with multiple sclerosis. Material for sequencing was blood. The chain has TRBV29-1 and TRBJ2-7, with TRBD1 as a possible D gene (6 bases). The CDR3 sequence is CSVVTGGQYEQYF. DNA for the CDR3: TGCAGCGTTGTGACAGGCGGCCAATACGAGCAGTACTTC.